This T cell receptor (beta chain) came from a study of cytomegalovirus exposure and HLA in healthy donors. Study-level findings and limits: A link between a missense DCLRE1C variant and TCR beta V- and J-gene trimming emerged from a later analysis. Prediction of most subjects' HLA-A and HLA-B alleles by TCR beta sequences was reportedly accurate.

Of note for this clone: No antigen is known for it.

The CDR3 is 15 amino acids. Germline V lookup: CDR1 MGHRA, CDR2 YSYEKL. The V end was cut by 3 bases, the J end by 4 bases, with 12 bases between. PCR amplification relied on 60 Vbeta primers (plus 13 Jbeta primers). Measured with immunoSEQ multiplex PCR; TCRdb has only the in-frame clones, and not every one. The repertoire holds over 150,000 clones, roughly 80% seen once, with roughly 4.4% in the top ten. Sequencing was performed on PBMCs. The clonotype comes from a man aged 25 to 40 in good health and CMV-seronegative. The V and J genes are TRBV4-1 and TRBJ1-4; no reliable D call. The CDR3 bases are TGCGCCAGCAGCCAGGTGGTAAGCAATAATGAAAAACTGTTTTTT. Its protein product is CASSQVVSNNEKLFF.